The text below deals with one T cell receptor beta chain. Its antigen is not identified. The source of the sample is a study of T cell clonotyping in hematopoietic cell transplantation. General observations from the study: Few recipient clonotypes overlapped donors; over 97% were de novo at given depth.

Time point of the sample: recipient sample about 28 days before transplant, after cytoreduction. Some clones are missing from TCRdb's copy, which holds only in-frame ones; the method was immunoSEQ multiplex PCR. The sample lists tens of thousands of clones, almost 97% occurring once. Material: peripheral blood mononuclear cells, obtained before stem cell transplant. This receptor was identified in a woman between 45 and 60 years old with acute myeloid leukemia. Some clones in this sample may be carry-over from other donors' samples.

The CDR3 DNA follows: TGCGCCAGCAGCCTGGCCCCCAGGGACTACGAGCAGTACTTC. Translation: CASSLAPRDYEQYF. The chain is built from TRBV5-1 and TRBJ2-7, with D possibly TRBD1 on 5 matching bases. The germline V gene encodes CDR1 SGHRS and CDR2 YFSETQ. The CDR3 is made up of 14 amino acids. Between the trimmed V and J ends, which lost 4 bases and 3 bases, there was a span of 14 bases.